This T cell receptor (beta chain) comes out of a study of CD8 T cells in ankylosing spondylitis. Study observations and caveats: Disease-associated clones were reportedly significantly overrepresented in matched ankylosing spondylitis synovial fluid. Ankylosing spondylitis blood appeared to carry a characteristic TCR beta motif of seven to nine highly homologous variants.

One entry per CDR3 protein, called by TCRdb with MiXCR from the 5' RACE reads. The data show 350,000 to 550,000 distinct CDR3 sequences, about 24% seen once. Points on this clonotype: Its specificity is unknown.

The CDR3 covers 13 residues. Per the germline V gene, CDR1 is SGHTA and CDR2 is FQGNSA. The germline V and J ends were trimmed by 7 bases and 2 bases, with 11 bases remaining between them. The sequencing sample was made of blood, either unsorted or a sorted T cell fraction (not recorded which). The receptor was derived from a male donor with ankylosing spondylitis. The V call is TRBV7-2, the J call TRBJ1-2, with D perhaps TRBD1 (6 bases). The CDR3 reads CASNPTGNYGYTF. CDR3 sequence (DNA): TGTGCCAGCAACCCCACAGGGAACTATGGCTACACCTTC. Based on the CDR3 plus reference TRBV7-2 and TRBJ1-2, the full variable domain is GAGVSQSPSNKVTEKGKDVELRCDPISGHTALYWYRQSLGQGLEFLIYFQGNSAPDKSGLPSDRFSAERTGGSVSTLTIQRTQQEDSAVYLCASNPTGNYGYTFGSGTRLTVV.